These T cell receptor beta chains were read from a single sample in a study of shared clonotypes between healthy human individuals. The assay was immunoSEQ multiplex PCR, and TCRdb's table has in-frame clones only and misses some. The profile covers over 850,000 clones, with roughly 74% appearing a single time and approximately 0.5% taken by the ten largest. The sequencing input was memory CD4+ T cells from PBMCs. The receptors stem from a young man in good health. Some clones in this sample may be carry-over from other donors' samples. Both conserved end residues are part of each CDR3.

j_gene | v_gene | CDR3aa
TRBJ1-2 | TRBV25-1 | CASKDPRGYGYTF
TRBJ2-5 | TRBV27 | CASSYSLPFPDRNEETQYF
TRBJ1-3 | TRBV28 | CASSLMGNTIYF
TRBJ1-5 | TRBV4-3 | CASSQDRGQPQHF
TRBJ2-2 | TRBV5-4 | CASSLAGLGGGELFF
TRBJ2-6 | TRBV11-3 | CASSPDSPTGANVLTF
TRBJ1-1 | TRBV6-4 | CASSVRVGYTEAFF
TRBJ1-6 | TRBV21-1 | CVSRSKLATLHHNSPLHF
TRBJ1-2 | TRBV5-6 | CASSLGTGGGYTF
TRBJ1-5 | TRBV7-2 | CASSKTSNQPQHF
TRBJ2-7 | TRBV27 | CATTIARRGARFVDEQYF
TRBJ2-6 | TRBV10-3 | CAIGGDRNSGANVLTF
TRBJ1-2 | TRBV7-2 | CASSSQGGGYGYTF
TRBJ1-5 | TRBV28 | CASFAGYSNQPQHF
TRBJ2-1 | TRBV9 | CASSVATNWAGQFF
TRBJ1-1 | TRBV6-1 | CASTSPVDVEAFF